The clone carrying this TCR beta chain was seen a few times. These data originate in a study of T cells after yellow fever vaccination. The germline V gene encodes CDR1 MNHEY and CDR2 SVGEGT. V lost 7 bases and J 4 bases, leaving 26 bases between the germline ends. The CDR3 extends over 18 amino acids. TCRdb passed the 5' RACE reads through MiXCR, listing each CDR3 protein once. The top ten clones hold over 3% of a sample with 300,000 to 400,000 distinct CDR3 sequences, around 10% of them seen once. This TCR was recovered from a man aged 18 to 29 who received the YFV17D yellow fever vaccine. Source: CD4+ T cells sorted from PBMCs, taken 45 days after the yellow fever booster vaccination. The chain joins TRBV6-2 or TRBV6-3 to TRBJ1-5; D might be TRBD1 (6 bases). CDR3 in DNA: TGTGCCAGCATCCCGGGGGTAGGGACACCGACATCGAATCAGCCCCAGCATTTT. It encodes CASIPGVGTPTSNQPQHF.